Below, 11 T cell receptor beta chains from the same sample are listed, as sequenced in a study of cytomegalovirus exposure and HLA in healthy donors. PCR primers comprised 60 Vbeta and 13 Jbeta primers. TCRdb's table, derived via immunoSEQ multiplex PCR, lists solely in-frame clones and lacks some. The data hold about 150,000 clones, with around 80% observed a single time. Material: PBMCs. Every receptor here comes from a woman aged 40 to 50 in good health and CMV-seronegative.

V gene TRBV6-5 combines with J gene TRBJ2-7; tentative D call: TRBD2 (5 bases). The germline V gene has CDR1 MNHEY and CDR2 SVGAGI. V lost 7 bases to trimming and J lost 3 bases, with 10 bases between them. The CDR3 is 12 amino acids. In DNA, the CDR3 is TGTGCCAGCACCAGTGGGAGCTACGAGCAGTACTTC. This translates into CASTSGSYEQYF.

This sequence joins TRBV30 and TRBJ2-1; D is ambiguous. Trimming took 2 bases from V and 5 from J, leaving 4 bases between them. The CDR3 is 11 residues long. Looked up from germline, CDR1 is GTSNPN and CDR2 is SVGIG (reference sequence). CDR3 sequence reads: CAWSSNNEQFF. CDR3 nucleotides: TGTGCCTGGAGTTCAAACAATGAGCAGTTCTTC.

This clone has a single count. The CDR3 spells CASSVGQGYQPQHF. The CDR3 DNA follows: TGTGCCAGCAGTGTAGGGCAGGGTTATCAGCCCCAGCATTTT. The chain couples TRBV2 to TRBJ1-5, with TRBD1 as a possible D gene (5 bases). The V gene's germline CDR1 is SNHLY and CDR2 FYNNEI. V was pared by 4 bases and J by 5 bases, with 12 bases between. The CDR3 sequence is 14 residues long.

The rearrangement joins TRBV5-1 to TRBJ1-3, with D uncertain. The CDR3 sequence is 15 residues long. CDR1 is SGHRS, CDR2 YFSETQ, per germline. Trimming took off 1 base at V and 0 bases at J, with 8 bases between the two ends. CDR3 amino acids: CASSLTSYSGNTIYF. The CDR3, as DNA: TGCGCCAGCAGCTTGACCTCCTACTCTGGAAACACCATATATTTT.

This clone appeared once. This chain links TRBV28 with TRBJ1-3; no definite D call. Per the germline V gene, CDR1 is MDHEN and CDR2 is SYDVKM. The CDR3 totals 15 residues. Trimming cost V 6 bases and J 0 bases, with 12 bases left between them. The CDR3 here is CASRFPGFSGNTIYF. DNA for the CDR3: TGTGCCAGCAGGTTCCCGGGTTTCTCTGGAAACACCATATATTTT.

The chain links TRBV5-6 to TRBJ2-1; D unclear. Germline CDR1 and CDR2: SGHDT and YYEEEE. Trimming left V 2 bases short and J 1 base short, with 10 bases between. The length of the CDR3 is 15 residues. In DNA form, the CDR3 reads TGTGCCAGCAGCTTTCTGACTGTTTCCTACAATGAGCAGTTCTTC. Protein sequence: CASSFLTVSYNEQFF.

This clone was counted between two and nine times. The rearrangement joins TRBV19 to TRBJ1-2; 8 nucleotides match TRBD1. The CDR3 loop spans 14 amino acids. The germline V gene has CDR1 LNHDA and CDR2 SQIVND (reference sequence). V dropped 5 bases and J dropped 7; count of bases not matched to a gene: 9. CDR3 nucleotide sequence: TGTGCCAGTAGTTCAACAGGGGGTTCGTCTGGCTACACCTTC. The encoded protein is CASSSTGGSSGYTF. Filled out from reference TRBV19 and TRBJ1-2, the complete variable domain reads DGGITQSPKYLFRKEGQNVTLSCEQNLNHDAMYWYRQDPGQGLRLIYYSQIVNDFQKGDIAEGYSVSREKKESFPLTVTSAQKNPTAFYLCASSSTGGSSGYTFGSGTRLTVV.

V gene TRBV5-6 combines with J gene TRBJ1-3; 11 nucleotides agree with TRBD1. The CDR3 is made up of 16 amino acids. Germline CDR1 and CDR2: SGHDT and YYEEEE. V shed 4 bases and J 4 bases; nucleotides not matched to a gene: 7. The CDR3 region is CASSPGQGARGNTIYF. The DNA of the CDR3 is TGTGCCAGCAGCCCCGGACAGGGGGCGAGGGGAAACACCATATATTTT.

The genes are TRBV7-9 and TRBJ2-1, with D perhaps matching TRBD2 (7 bases). The CDR3 sequence is 16 residues long. The germline gives CDR1 SEHNR, CDR2 FQNEAQ (reference sequence). The V and J ends lost 5 bases and 6 bases respectively, with 20 bases between them. The CDR3 DNA reads as TGTGCCAGCAGCCCCGGGGGCCCACTAGCGTCCAATGAGCAGTTCTTC. Amino acids: CASSPGGPLASNEQFF.

The genes are TRBV2 and TRBJ2-1; TRBD2 agrees at 9 bases. The CDR3 loop spans 15 amino acids. CDR1 and CDR2 from the germline V gene are SNHLY and FYNNEI. The V and J ends lost 3 bases and 9 bases, in that order; junction bases with no gene match: 9. The CDR3 is CASSEVGRGGSEQFF. In DNA form, the CDR3 reads TGTGCCAGCAGTGAGGTGGGGCGGGGGGGCAGTGAGCAGTTCTTC.

The chain uses TRBV29-1 and TRBJ2-7; 8 bases map to TRBD1. This CDR3 region has 14 residues. Germline V CDR1 and CDR2: SQVTM, ANQGSEA. After removal of 4 bases from V and 3 bases from J, the junction contained 8 bases not matched to a gene. DNA for the CDR3: TGCAGCGTTGCCGGACAGGGCATCTACTACGAGCAGTACTTC. As protein: CSVAGQGIYYEQYF.